What follows are 29 T cell receptor beta chains derived from one specimen sequenced in a study of blood T cell repertoires in COVID-19. Profiled with immunoSEQ multiplex PCR; TCRdb holds only in-frame clones, not every one. The sample has around 250,000 clones, 75% to 90% seen once. The sequenced sample consisted of peripheral blood. These receptors all come from a middle-aged woman who had recovered from COVID-19.

The J gene is TRBJ2-2, the V gene TRBV7-8; TRBD2 aligns across 10 bases. In germline, CDR1 is SGHVS, CDR2 FQNEAQ. The CDR3 sequence is 17 residues long. V was pared by 1 base and J by 6 bases, with 8 bases of the junction left unmatched. DNA for the CDR3: TGTGCCAGCAGCTTAGGGGCTAGCGGGAGATATGCCGGGGAGCTGTTTTTT. It specifies CASSLGASGRYAGELFF.

The genes are TRBV4-2 and TRBJ2-5; TRBD1 agrees at 8 bases. This CDR3 is built from 16 residues. V gave up 0 bases and J gave up 3 bases; unmatched junction bases: 6. Germline V CDR1 and CDR2: LGHNA, YNFKEQ. CDR3 sequence: CASSQDPAGGEETQYF. The CDR3 nucleotides are TGTGCCAGCAGCCAAGACCCGGCAGGGGGCGAAGAGACCCAGTACTTC.

V and J are TRBV3-1 (or the pseudogene TRBV3-2) and TRBJ2-7; TRBD2 might be the D (5 bases). Germline V lookup: CDR1 LGHDT, CDR2 YNNKEL (reference sequence). The CDR3 length is 13 residues. The V end was cut by 6 bases, the J end by 7 bases, with 16 bases between. This CDR3 reads CASRLGGSIEQYF. CDR3 bases: TGTGCCAGCAGACTCGGAGGTAGTATAGAGCAGTACTTC.

This clone came up once. J is TRBJ2-2 and V is TRBV9; TRBD1 matches at 8 bases. The CDR3 totals 14 residues. Germline values: CDR1 SGDLS, CDR2 YYNGEE. With V trimmed by 4 bases and J by 5 bases, 4 bases remained unmatched. The CDR3 DNA reads TGTGCCAGCAGCTTCGACAGGGGTACCGGGGAGCTGTTTTTT. This gives the protein CASSFDRGTGELFF.

The chain is built from TRBV18 and TRBJ2-2; maybe TRBD2 (5 bases). The CDR3 length is 15 residues. The ends were cut back, 3 bases at V and 5 bases at J, with 13 bases in the middle. Germline values: CDR1 KGHSH, CDR2 LQKENI. DNA of the CDR3: TGTGCCAGCTCACCGGACTGGCCTGATACCGGGGAGCTGTTTTTT. This codes for CASSPDWPDTGELFF.

This chain links TRBV29-1 with TRBJ2-3; D is uncertain. Germline CDR1 is SQVTM and CDR2 is ANQGSEA. The CDR3 is made up of 13 amino acids. V shed 4 bases and J shed 4 bases, with 12 bases lying between them. CDR3 sequence: CSVVQLSPDTQYF. In DNA form, the CDR3 reads TGCAGCGTTGTCCAGTTGTCCCCAGATACGCAGTATTTT.

The chain employs TRBV29-1 and TRBJ2-1; TRBD2 matches 12 bases. V shed 6 bases, J shed 7 bases, and the junction held 7 bases outside the gene matches. The CDR3 covers 14 residues. Germline CDR1 reads SQVTM; CDR2 reads ANQGSEA. This CDR3 is CSVTGTSGSNEQFF. CDR3 nucleotides: TGCAGCGTGACCGGGACTAGCGGGTCAAATGAGCAGTTCTTC.

The V gene is TRBV7-2, the J gene TRBJ2-7; no clear D. This CDR3 contains 14 residues. The V end lost 5 bases, the J end lost 2 bases, and 13 bases lay between the germline ends. Germline V lookup: CDR1 SGHTA, CDR2 FQGNSA. The CDR3 spells CASSPPGSPYEQYF. In nucleotides, the CDR3 is TGTGCCAGCAGCCCTCCCGGGTCCCCCTACGAGCAGTACTTC.

J is TRBJ2-3 and V is TRBV4-1; 7 positions match TRBD2. The CDR3 has 16 amino acids. Germline values: CDR1 MGHRA, CDR2 YSYEKL. V lost 1 base and J lost 2; bases outside the gene matches: 6. The CDR3 is CASSQGGTTLTDTQYF. The DNA of the CDR3 is TGCGCCAGCAGCCAAGGGGGGACTACCCTCACAGATACGCAGTATTTT.

As regards this clone: Other nucleotide sequences in the sample specify the same CDR3. The chain is built from TRBV3-1 (or the pseudogene TRBV3-2) and TRBJ2-7, with 8 bases matching TRBD1. Germline CDR1 is LGHDT and CDR2 is YNNKEL (reference sequence). Germline trimming cut 1 base from V and 3 bases from J; bases unmatched to any gene: 2. The CDR3 is 14 amino acids. CDR3 nucleotides: TGTGCCAGCAGCCAAGCAGGGGGCGGCTACGAGCAGTACTTC. It is translated as CASSQAGGGYEQYF.

The gene calls are TRBV6-6 and TRBJ2-7; D might be TRBD2 (5 bases). CDR3 length: 14 residues. V was cut by 0 bases and J by 6 bases, with 12 bases left in between. The V gene's germline CDR1 is MNHNY and CDR2 SVGAGI (reference sequence). In nucleotides, the CDR3 is TGTGCCAGCAGTTACTCGAGGGCCTCGGGCGAGCAGTACTTC. The encoded protein is CASSYSRASGEQYF.

This chain uses TRBV6-1 with TRBJ2-7, with 9 bases fitting TRBD1. The V and J ends lost 0 bases and 5 bases, in that order; junction bases with no gene match: 5. The CDR3 runs to 15 residues. Germline V gives CDR1 MNHNS, CDR2 SASEGT. This CDR3 is CASSEAGTGSDEQYF. CDR3 nucleotides: TGTGCCAGCAGTGAAGCCGGGACAGGGAGCGACGAGCAGTACTTC.

The V gene is TRBV2, the J gene TRBJ1-2; no reliable D call. Trimming shortened V by 4 bases and J by 5 bases, and 8 bases separated the two germline ends. The germline CDR1 and CDR2 sequences are SNHLY and FYNNEI. CDR3 length: 12 residues. CDR3 in amino acids: CASSGRTYGYTF. CDR3 in DNA: TGTGCCAGCAGTGGGCGGACTTATGGCTACACCTTC.

V usage is TRBV2 and J usage is TRBJ2-7; D is uncertain. The CDR3 contains 14 residues. V lost 8 bases, J lost 5 bases, and 19 bases lay in between. The germline V gene encodes CDR1 SNHLY and CDR2 FYNNEI. CDR3 sequence reads: CASGPRLIPDEQYF. In DNA form, the CDR3 reads TGTGCCAGCGGGCCCCGGTTAATCCCCGACGAGCAGTACTTC.

This chain connects TRBV18 to TRBJ2-7; 14 bases align to TRBD2. Trimming cost V 2 bases and J 0 bases; bases outside gene matches: 0. Per the germline V gene, CDR1 is KGHSH and CDR2 is LQKENI. The CDR3 runs 16 residues. The CDR3, as DNA: TGTGCCAGCTCACCAGGGACTAGCGGGGGCTCCTACGAGCAGTACTTC. This sequence encodes CASSPGTSGGSYEQYF. Full variable domain (missing parts from reference TRBV18 and TRBJ2-7): NAGVMQNPRHLVRRRGQEARLRCSPMKGHSHVYWYRQLPEEGLKFMVYLQKENIIDESGMPKERFSAEFPKEGPSILRIQQVVRGDSAAYFCASSPGTSGGSYEQYFGPGTRLTVT.

The chain combines TRBV5-1 with TRBJ1-6, with unresolved D. V shed 1 base and J shed 10 bases, with 15 bases lying between them. Per germline, CDR1 SGHRS and CDR2 YFSETQ. The CDR3 is 15 residues long. The CDR3 DNA sequence: TGCGCCAGCAGCTTGAGAGGCGGGGAAGAATCACCCCTCCACTTT. It translates to CASSLRGGEESPLHF.

Written as DNA, the CDR3 is TGTGCCAGCAGCGCCGCCCCGGGACTAGCGGGAGTGGCCACCTACGAGCAGTACTTC. Its protein product is CASSAAPGLAGVATYEQYF. V gene TRBV7-8 combines with J gene TRBJ2-7; 14 bases agree with TRBD2. CDR3 length equals 19 residues. The J segment lost 2 bases and the V segment lost 5 bases, leaving 14 bases of the junction unmatched. CDR1 is SGHVS, CDR2 FQNEAQ, per germline. Looking up the rest from reference TRBV7-8 and TRBJ2-7 gives the full variable domain: GAGVSQSPRYKVAKRGQDVALRCDPISGHVSLFWYQQALGQGPEFLTYFQNEAQLDKSGLPSDRFFAERPEGSVSTLKIQRTQQEDSAVYLCASSAAPGLAGVATYEQYFGPGTRLTVT.

Points on this clone: At one end, the junction sequence differs from germline, possibly due to a read error. The gene calls are TRBV7-3 and TRBJ1-1; D is ambiguous. This CDR3 comprises 13 residues. The germline CDR1 and CDR2 sequences are SGHTA and FQGTGA. The CDR3 spells CASSLTRDTEAFF. The CDR3 DNA reads TGTGCCAGCAGCCTAACACGGGACACTGAAGCTTTCTTT.

This rearrangement joins TRBV11-1 to TRBJ2-1; 8 bases line up with TRBD2. J was trimmed by 7 bases and V by 1 base; bases with no gene match: 3. This CDR3 comprises 14 residues. Germline loops: CDR1 SGHAT, CDR2 FQDESV (reference sequence). In DNA, the CDR3 is TGTGCCAGCAGCTTAGTGGGACTAGTGAATGAGCAGTTCTTC. Protein product: CASSLVGLVNEQFF.

The rearrangement joins TRBV9 to TRBJ2-2; 7 bases line up with TRBD2. The germline CDR1 and CDR2 sequences are SGDLS and YYNGEE. This CDR3 comprises 15 residues. The V gene end was trimmed by 1 base and the J gene end by 3 bases; junction bases not matched to a gene: 3. This chain's CDR3 is CASSVRAGDTGELFF. CDR3 in DNA: TGTGCCAGCAGCGTACGCGCGGGGGACACCGGGGAGCTGTTTTTT.

The V and J genes are TRBV7-9 and TRBJ2-7; D is perhaps TRBD2 (5 bases). This CDR3 contains 13 residues. Trimming left V 5 bases short and J 3 bases short, with 11 bases between. Germline CDR1 is SEHNR and CDR2 is FQNEAQ (reference sequence). This CDR3 reads CASSHRGSYEQYF. Written as DNA, the CDR3 is TGTGCCAGCAGCCACCGTGGGAGCTACGAGCAGTACTTC.

This clone was detected only once. This rearrangement joins TRBV25-1 to TRBJ2-3, with TRBD1 matching over 8 bases. The germline V gene encodes CDR1 MGHDK and CDR2 SYGVNS. CDR3 length: 14 amino acids. J lost 4 bases, V lost 3 bases, and 3 bases had no gene match. The DNA for the CDR3 is TGTGCCAGCAGTGAGCAGGGGGCTGCAGATACGCAGTATTTT. This sequence encodes CASSEQGAADTQYF.

In this sample, this clone turned up once. The chain combines TRBV10-3 with TRBJ2-7; 10 nucleotides align to TRBD1. Germline V gives CDR1 ENHRY, CDR2 SYGVKD. The CDR3 is made up of 15 amino acids. V was clipped by 7 bases and J by 3 bases; unmatched bases: 9. Here the CDR3 DNA reads TGTGCCATCAATGGGGGGACAGGGGTTAACTACGAGCAGTACTTC. It translates to CAINGGTGVNYEQYF.

V usage is TRBV7-8 and J usage is TRBJ1-5, with D possibly matching TRBD1 (5 bases). The CDR3 length is 16 residues. CDR1 is SGHVS, CDR2 FQNEAQ, per germline. Trimming removed 1 base from V and 2 bases from J, with 12 bases in between. The CDR3 loop reads CASSLVGGGGNQPQHF. The CDR3 nucleotides are TGTGCCAGCAGCTTAGTAGGCGGGGGTGGCAATCAGCCCCAGCATTTT.

This chain joins TRBV9 and TRBJ2-7; a possible D gene is TRBD1 (8 bases). The CDR3 spans 16 residues. V was pared by 2 bases and J by 1 base, with 16 bases between. The germline V gene encodes CDR1 SGDLS and CDR2 YYNGEE. CDR3 sequence reads: CASSVGGTGGSYEQYF. As DNA, the CDR3 is TGTGCCAGCAGCGTCGGGGGGACAGGTGGATCCTACGAGCAGTACTTC.

The chain links TRBV6-6 to TRBJ2-2; a weak D match, TRBD2 (6 bases). The CDR3 totals 15 residues. V gave up 5 bases and J gave up 6 bases, with 16 bases separating them. CDR1 and CDR2 from the germline V gene are MNHNY and SVGAGI (reference sequence). In DNA form, the CDR3 reads TGTGCCAGCAGTGACCGGGACTTTGTCCCCGGGGAGCTGTTTTTT. As protein: CASSDRDFVPGELFF.

The chain carries TRBV9 and TRBJ2-1; 9 nucleotides align to TRBD2. Germline lookup yields CDR1 SGDLS and CDR2 YYNGEE. V shed 4 bases, J shed 6 bases, and the junction held 17 bases outside the gene matches. The CDR3 spans 18 residues. CDR3 DNA sequence: TGTGCCAGCAGCAAACCTAGCGGGAAAGATCAAGTGGGCAATGAGCAGTTCTTC. It specifies CASSKPSGKDQVGNEQFF.

J is TRBJ2-1 and V is TRBV10-3; 7 positions agree with TRBD2. CDR1 is ENHRY and CDR2 is SYGVKD in the germline V gene. V lost 3 bases and J lost 8; bases outside the gene matches: 1. The CDR3 has 12 amino acids. In DNA form, the CDR3 reads TGTGCCATCAGTGAACTAGCGTATGAGCAGTTCTTC. Protein product: CAISELAYEQFF.

V gene TRBV13 combines with J gene TRBJ1-2; TRBD1 matches at 8 bases. The CDR3 is made up of 16 amino acids. V lost 5 bases and J lost 1; bases outside the gene matches: 9. Germline CDR1 and CDR2: PRHDT and FYEKMQ (reference sequence). DNA of the CDR3: TGTGCCAGCAGCCAACCTGGAGGACAGGGTAACTATGGCTACACCTTC. Protein sequence: CASSQPGGQGNYGYTF.